Sequencing of this TCR beta chain was carried out in a study of beta chain features in type 1 diabetes. Broader study findings: No resolution was reached here on whether HLA type influences TCRB rearrangement. Patients showed naive, central memory and Treg TCRB repertoires that appeared more similar than those of healthy donors. Moderate yet significant TCRB CDR3 shortening was seen in Type 1 diabetes patients in all four CD4+ subsets.

Expressed TCRB transcripts got sequenced, as all isolated RNA was reverse transcribed. Assay: immunoSEQ multiplex PCR; the TCRdb copy retains only in-frame clones and omits some. The sample carries about 740,000 clones, about an eighth recorded once. This clone was counted a few times. Its antigen is not known. Trimming shortened V by 3 bases and J by 1 base, and 10 bases separated the two germline ends. The CDR3 runs 15 residues. Germline V gives CDR1 SGHDN, CDR2 FVKESK. This receptor was taken from a man aged 18 to 30 with type 1 diabetes. Sequences were obtained from naive CD4+ T cells from blood. The chain carries TRBV14 and TRBJ2-1; D tentatively reads TRBD1 or TRBD2 (5 bases each). The CDR3 here is CASSHGTASYNEQFF. The CDR3 region has the DNA TGTGCCAGCAGCCACGGGACGGCTTCCTACAATGAGCAGTTCTTC. Looking up the rest from reference TRBV14 and TRBJ2-1 gives the full variable domain: EAGVTQFPSHSVIEKGQTVTLRCDPISGHDNLYWYRRVMGKEIKFLLHFVKESKQDESGMPNNRFLAERTGGTYSTLKVQPAELEDSGVYFCASSHGTASYNEQFFGPGTRLTVL.